This T cell receptor beta chain comes out of a study of T cell responses to AZD1222 COVID-19 vaccine. Study results and caveats: Rises in breadth and depth of Spike-specific TCRs came after two AZD1222 doses. Across spike, vaccine-associated CD4 TCRs were found, dominant at 160-218 and 743-854. Baseline seropositivity characterized only a handful of AZD1222 recipients.

The germline V and J ends were trimmed by 3 bases and 12 bases, with 7 bases remaining between them. The germline gives CDR1 MDHEN, CDR2 SYDVKM. The CDR3 runs 10 residues. The protocol was immunoSEQ multiplex PCR, while the TCRdb copy is restricted to in-frame clones and leaves out a portion. The table lists some 120,000 clones, roughly nine tenths of them singletons, with approximately 7.6% in the top ten. As concerns this clone: Its target is not known.

The sequence was collected from an adult in good health. The rearrangement uses TRBV28 and TRBJ2-3; tentatively, D is TRBD1 (5 bases). Sample: peripheral blood, taken on day 0 of AZD1222 vaccination. CDR3 sequence reads: CASSLGPQYF. CDR3 nucleotide sequence: TGTGCCAGCAGTTTGGGGCCCCAGTATTTT.